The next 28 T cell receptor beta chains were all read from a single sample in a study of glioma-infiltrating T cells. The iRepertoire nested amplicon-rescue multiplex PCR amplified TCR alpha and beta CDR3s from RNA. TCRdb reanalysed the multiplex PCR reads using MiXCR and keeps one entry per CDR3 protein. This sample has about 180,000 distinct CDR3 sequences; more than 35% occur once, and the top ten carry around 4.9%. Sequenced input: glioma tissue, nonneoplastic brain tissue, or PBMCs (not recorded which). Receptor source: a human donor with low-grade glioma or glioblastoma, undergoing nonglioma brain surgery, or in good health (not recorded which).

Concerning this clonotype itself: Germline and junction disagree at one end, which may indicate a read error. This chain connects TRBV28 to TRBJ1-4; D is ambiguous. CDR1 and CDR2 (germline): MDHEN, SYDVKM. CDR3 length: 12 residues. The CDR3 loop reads CVSSFAVEKLFF. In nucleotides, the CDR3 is TGTGTCAGCAGTTTCGCAGTTGAAAAACTGTTTTTT.

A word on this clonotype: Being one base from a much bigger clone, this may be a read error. This CDR3 reads CASSRSGDKQYF. The CDR3 region has the DNA TGTGCCAGCAGCCGCAGCGGGGATAAGCAGTATTTT. The chain carries TRBV6-1 and TRBJ2-3, with 7 positions matching TRBD2. Germline CDR1 is MNHNS and CDR2 is SASEGT. There are 12 residues in the CDR3.

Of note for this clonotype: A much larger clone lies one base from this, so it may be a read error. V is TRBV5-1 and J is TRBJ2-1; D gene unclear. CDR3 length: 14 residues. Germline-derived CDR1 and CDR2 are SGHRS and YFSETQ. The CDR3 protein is CASSLYLARNEKFF. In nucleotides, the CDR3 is TGCGCCAGCAGCTTGTACCTGGCTCGAAATGAGAAGTTCTTC.

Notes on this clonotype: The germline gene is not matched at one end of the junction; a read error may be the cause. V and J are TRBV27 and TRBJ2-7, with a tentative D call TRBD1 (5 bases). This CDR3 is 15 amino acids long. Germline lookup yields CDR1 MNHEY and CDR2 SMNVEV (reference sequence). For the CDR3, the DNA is TGTGCTAGCAGTTTATCGACAGCTCCTTATAATGAGCAGTACTTC. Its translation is CASSLSTAPYNEQYF.

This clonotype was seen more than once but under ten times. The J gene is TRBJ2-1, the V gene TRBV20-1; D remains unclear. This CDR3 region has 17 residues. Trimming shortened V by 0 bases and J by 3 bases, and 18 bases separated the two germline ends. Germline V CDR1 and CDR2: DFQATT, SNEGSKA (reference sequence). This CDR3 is CSARDEVLNPLYNEQFF. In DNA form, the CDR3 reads TGCAGTGCTAGAGACGAGGTACTAAATCCCCTCTACAATGAGCAGTTCTTC.

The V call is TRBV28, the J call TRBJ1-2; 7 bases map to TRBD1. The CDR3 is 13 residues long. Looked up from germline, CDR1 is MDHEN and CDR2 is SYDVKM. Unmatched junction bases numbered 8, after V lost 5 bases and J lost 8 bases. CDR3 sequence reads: CASSSAQGRGYTF. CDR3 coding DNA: TGTGCCAGCAGTAGCGCACAGGGGAGGGGCTACACCTTC.

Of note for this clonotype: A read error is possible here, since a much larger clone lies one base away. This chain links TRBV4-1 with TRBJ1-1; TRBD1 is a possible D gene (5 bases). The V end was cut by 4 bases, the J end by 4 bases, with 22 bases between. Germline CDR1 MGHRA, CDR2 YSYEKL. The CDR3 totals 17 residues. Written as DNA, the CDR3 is TGCGCCAGCAGCCCAACACCTTACAGGAGTCTGAGCACTGAAGCTTTCTTT. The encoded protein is CASSPTPYRSLSTEAFF.

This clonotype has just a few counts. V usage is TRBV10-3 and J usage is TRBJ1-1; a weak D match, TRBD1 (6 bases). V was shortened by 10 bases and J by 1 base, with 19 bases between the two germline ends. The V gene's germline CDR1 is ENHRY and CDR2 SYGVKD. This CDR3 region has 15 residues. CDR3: CASTQPGQQNTEAFF. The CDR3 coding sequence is TGTGCCAGCACACAACCAGGACAGCAGAACACTGAAGCTTTCTTT.

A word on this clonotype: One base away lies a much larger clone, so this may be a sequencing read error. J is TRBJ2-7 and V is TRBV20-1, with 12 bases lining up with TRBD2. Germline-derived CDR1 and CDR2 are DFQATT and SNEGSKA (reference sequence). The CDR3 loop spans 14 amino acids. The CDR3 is CSARTSGSLYQQYF. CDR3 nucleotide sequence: TGCAGTGCTAGGACTAGCGGGAGTCTCTACCAGCAGTACTTC.

CDR3 region: CASSSTGDGSDTQYF. The CDR3 nucleotides are TGTGCCAGCAGTTCTACAGGGGATGGTTCAGATACGCAGTATTTT. The V call is TRBV27, the J call TRBJ2-3, with 7 bases matching TRBD1. V lost 4 bases and J lost 4; bases outside the gene matches: 8. This CDR3 has 15 amino acids. Germline assignment: CDR1 MNHEY and CDR2 SMNVEV (reference sequence).

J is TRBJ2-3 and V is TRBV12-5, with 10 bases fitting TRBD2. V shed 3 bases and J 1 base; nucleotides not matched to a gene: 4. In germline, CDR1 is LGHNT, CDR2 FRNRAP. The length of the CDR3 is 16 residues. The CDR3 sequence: CASGFCGTSGTDTQYF. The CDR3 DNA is TGTGCTAGTGGTTTCTGCGGGACTAGCGGCACAGATACGCAGTATTTT.

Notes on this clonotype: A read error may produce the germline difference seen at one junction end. In DNA, the CDR3 is TGTGCCGGCAGGGCCCCGGGACTAGGGGGAGAGACCCAGTACTTC. This gives the protein CAGRAPGLGGETQYF. This chain connects TRBV12-3 or TRBV12-4 to TRBJ2-5; 8 nucleotides line up with TRBD2. This CDR3 comprises 15 residues.

The CDR3 DNA follows: TGTGCCAGCAGACGAATGAGGGGGAACACTGAAGCTTTCTTT. It encodes CASRRMRGNTEAFF. The chain employs TRBV3-1 and TRBJ1-1, with D tentatively TRBD1 (5 bases). V dropped 6 bases and J dropped 1 base, with 12 bases sitting between them. The CDR3 contains 14 residues. CDR1 and CDR2 (germline): LGHDT, YNNKEL (reference sequence).

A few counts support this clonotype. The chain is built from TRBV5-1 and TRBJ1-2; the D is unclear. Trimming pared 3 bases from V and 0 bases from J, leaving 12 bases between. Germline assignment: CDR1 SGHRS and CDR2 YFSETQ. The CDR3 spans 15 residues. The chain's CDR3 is CASSSLEAANYGYTF. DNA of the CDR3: TGCGCCAGCAGCTCTCTGGAGGCAGCTAACTATGGCTACACCTTC. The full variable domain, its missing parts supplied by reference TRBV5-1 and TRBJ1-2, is KAGVTQTPRYLIKTRGQQVTLSCSPISGHRSVSWYQQTPGQGLQFLFEYFSETQRNKGNFPGRFSGRQFSNSRSEMNVSTLELGDSALYLCASSSLEAANYGYTFGSGTRLTVV.

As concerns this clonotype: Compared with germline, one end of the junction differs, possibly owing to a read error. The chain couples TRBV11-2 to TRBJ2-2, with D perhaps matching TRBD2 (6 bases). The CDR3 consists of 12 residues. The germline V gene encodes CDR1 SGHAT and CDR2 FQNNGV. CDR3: CAISPGRREPFF. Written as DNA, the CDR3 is TGTGCCATCAGCCCCGGGCGACGGGAGCCGTTTTTT.

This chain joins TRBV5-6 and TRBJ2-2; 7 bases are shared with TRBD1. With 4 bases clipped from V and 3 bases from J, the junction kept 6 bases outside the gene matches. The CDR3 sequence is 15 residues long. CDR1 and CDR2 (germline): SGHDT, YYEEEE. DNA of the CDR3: TGTGCCAGCAGCCCGGACAGGTTGGACACCGGGGAGCTGTTTTTT. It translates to CASSPDRLDTGELFF.

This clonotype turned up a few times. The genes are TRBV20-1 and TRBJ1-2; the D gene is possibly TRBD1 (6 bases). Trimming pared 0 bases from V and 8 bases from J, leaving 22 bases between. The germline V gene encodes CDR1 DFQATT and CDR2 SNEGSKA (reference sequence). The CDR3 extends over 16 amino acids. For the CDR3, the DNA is TGCAGTGCTAGAGATCCCCCGGAGGCAGGGGAAGGAGGCTACACCTTC. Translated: CSARDPPEAGEGGYTF.

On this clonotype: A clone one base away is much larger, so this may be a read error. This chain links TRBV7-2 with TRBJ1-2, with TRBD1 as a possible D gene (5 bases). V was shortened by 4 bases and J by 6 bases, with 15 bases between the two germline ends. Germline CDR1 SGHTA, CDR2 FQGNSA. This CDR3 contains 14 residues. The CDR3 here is CASSSDHTGDGYTF. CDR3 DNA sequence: TGTGCCAGCAGCTCGGACCACACAGGAGATGGCTACACCTTC.

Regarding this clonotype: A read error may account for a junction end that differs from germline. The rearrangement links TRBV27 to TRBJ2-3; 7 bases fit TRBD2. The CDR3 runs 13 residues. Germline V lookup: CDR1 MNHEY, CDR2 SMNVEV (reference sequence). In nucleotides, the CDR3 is TGTGCCAGAGTAGGGAGGGTCACAGATACACAGTATTTT. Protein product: CARVGRVTDTQYF.

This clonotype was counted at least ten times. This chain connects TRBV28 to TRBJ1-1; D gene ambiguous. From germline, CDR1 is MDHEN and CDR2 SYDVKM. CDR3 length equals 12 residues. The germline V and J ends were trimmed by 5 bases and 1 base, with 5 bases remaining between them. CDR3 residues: CASSHRNTEAFF. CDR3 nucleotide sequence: TGTGCCAGCAGTCACAGGAACACTGAAGCTTTCTTT.

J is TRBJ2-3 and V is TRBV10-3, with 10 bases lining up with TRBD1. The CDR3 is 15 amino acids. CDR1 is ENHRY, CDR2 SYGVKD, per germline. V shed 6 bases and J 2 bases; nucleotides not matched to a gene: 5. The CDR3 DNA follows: TGTGCCATCAGCGGACAGGGGGGCGTCACAGATACGCAGTATTTT. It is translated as CAISGQGGVTDTQYF.

The chain's CDR3 is CATSRPGHALAVGYTF. The CDR3 nucleotides are TGTGCCACCAGCAGGCCGGGACACGCCTTGGCCGTGGGCTACACCTTC. The J gene is TRBJ1-2, the V gene TRBV15, with D perhaps TRBD1 (6 bases). The V and J ends lost 3 bases and 8 bases respectively, with 22 bases between them. The germline V gene encodes CDR1 LNHNV and CDR2 YYDKDF (reference sequence). This CDR3 region has 16 residues.

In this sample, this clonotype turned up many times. The CDR3 DNA reads TGTGCCAGCAGCTACCAAGACAGGGTTGGAACAGATACGCAGTATTTT. This encodes CASSYQDRVGTDTQYF. This chain joins TRBV7-9 and TRBJ2-3; 7 bases are shared with TRBD1. CDR1 is SEHNR and CDR2 is FQNEAQ in the germline V gene (reference sequence). Unmatched junction bases numbered 10, after V lost 4 bases and J lost 3 bases. The CDR3 totals 16 residues.

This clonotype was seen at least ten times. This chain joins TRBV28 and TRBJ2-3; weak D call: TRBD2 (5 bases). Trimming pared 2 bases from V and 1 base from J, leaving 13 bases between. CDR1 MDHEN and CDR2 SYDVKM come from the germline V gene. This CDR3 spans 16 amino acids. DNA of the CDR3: TGTGCCAGCAGTTTAAGTGGGAGTGGAGGCACAGATACGCAGTATTTT. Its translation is CASSLSGSGGTDTQYF.

For the CDR3, the DNA is TGTGCCAGCAGCCAAGGTACAGGGGGAGAACAGCCCCAGCATTTT. Translated: CASSQGTGGEQPQHF. The genes are TRBV3-1 and TRBJ1-5; 8 nucleotides align to TRBD1. Trimming took 1 base from V and 7 from J; bases not matched to a gene: 6. CDR1 LGHDT and CDR2 YNNKEL come from the germline V gene (reference sequence). This CDR3 spans 15 amino acids.

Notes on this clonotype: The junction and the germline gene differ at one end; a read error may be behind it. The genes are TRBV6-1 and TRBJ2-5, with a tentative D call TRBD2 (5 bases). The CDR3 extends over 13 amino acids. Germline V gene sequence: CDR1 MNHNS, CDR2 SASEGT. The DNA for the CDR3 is TGTGCCATCAGGTCCCGGGAACAAGAGACCAAGTACTTC. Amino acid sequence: CAIRSREQETKYF.

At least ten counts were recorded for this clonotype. CDR3 sequence: CASSALSGNTYNEQFF. The DNA of the CDR3 is TGTGCCAGCAGTGCCCTATCCGGGAACACATACAATGAGCAGTTCTTC. The chain joins TRBV6-1 to TRBJ2-1; tentatively, D is TRBD2 (5 bases). V lost 4 bases to trimming and J lost 4 bases, with 17 bases between them. There are 16 residues in the CDR3. Germline loops: CDR1 MNHNS, CDR2 SASEGT.

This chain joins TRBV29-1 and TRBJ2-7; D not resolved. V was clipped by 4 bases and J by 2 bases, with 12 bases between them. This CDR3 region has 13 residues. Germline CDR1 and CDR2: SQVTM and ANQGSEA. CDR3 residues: CSVGERWTYEQYF. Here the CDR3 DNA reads TGCAGCGTTGGGGAACGGTGGACCTACGAGCAGTACTTC.